This TCR beta chain was observed in a study of OX40 agonist ivuxolimab in advanced cancers. The wider study: The diagnoses of dose-escalation patients were hepatocellular carcinoma, melanoma, renal cell or head and neck cancer.

Germline assignment: CDR1 MDHEN and CDR2 SYDVKM. The CDR3 sequence is 14 residues long. Trimming took off 6 bases at V and 0 bases at J, with 6 bases between the two ends. In its sample, this clone was seen a few times. The antigen remains unidentified. Sequenced by immunoSEQ multiplex PCR; TCRdb stores in-frame clones only, minus some. Here the sample spans 52,000 or so clones, 65% to 85% being singletons. Whole-study findings and limits: People who partly responded at 0.1-3.0 mg/kg had some of the least clonal expansion seen.

V is TRBV28 and J is TRBJ2-6; D ambiguous. Sequenced material: CD4+ or CD8+ T cells sorted from blood, taken in a trial of the OX40 agonist ivuxolimab. The TCR was taken from an adult with an advanced solid tumor such as melanoma, head and neck, liver or kidney cancer. The DNA of the CDR3 is TGTGCCAGCAGACTGACCTCTGGGGCCAACGTCCTGACTTTC. As protein: CASRLTSGANVLTF.